This T cell receptor (beta chain) is drawn from a study of OX40 agonist ivuxolimab in advanced cancers. Study at large: Ivuxolimab was administered intravenously to patients at 0.01 to 10 mg/kg every 2 weeks. Aged about 20 to 80 with a mean of around 60 years, they were around 83% male.

Overall study findings and caveats: In the 0.1 to 3.0 mg/kg range, CD4+ and CD8+ blood T cells had expanded clonally by week 6.

Individuals having autoimmune disease history or systemic immunosuppression were not enrolled. This clone showed up just once. The antigen is unknown. Sequenced by immunoSEQ multiplex PCR; TCRdb stores in-frame clones only, minus some. Of around 95,000 clones in the sample, more than 85% are singletons; the top ten hold about 0.51%. Deletions cut 2 bases from V and 3 bases from J, with 8 bases between. The CDR3 length is 12 residues. CDR1 is GTSNPN, CDR2 SVGIG, per germline (reference sequence). The starting material was CD4+ or CD8+ T cells sorted from blood, obtained in a trial of the OX40 agonist ivuxolimab. The chain links TRBV30 to TRBJ2-7; D is unclear. The sequence derives from an adult with an advanced solid tumor such as melanoma, head and neck, liver or kidney cancer. CDR3 residues: CAWSNEIYEQYF. The DNA for the CDR3 is TGTGCCTGGAGTAATGAGATCTACGAGCAGTACTTC.